This T cell receptor (beta chain) is drawn from a study of T cell clonotyping in hematopoietic cell transplantation. General study points: Few recipient clonotypes overlapped donors; over 95% were de novo at given depth. After transplant, recipient diversity fell while pathologically expanded clonotypes grew through day 180.

This CDR3 is built from 14 residues. Germline V gene lookup returns CDR1 MGHDK and CDR2 SYGVNS. Trimming stripped 4 bases from V and 7 bases from J, with 14 bases between. Details on this clone: Antigen: not known.

Profiling relied on immunoSEQ multiplex PCR, and the TCRdb table lists in-frame clones only, not all of them. The sample consists of 9,500 to 15,000 clones, less than 60% of them appearing once. The rearrangement links TRBV25-1 to TRBJ2-1; tentatively, D is TRBD1 (6 bases). The TCR sequence derives from a man aged 50 to 60 in good health. Some clones in this sample may be carry-over from other donors' samples. The specimen was peripheral blood mononuclear cells. CDR3 in amino acids: CASSGAQGWNEQFF. CDR3 coding DNA: TGTGCCAGCAGTGGAGCACAGGGTTGGAATGAGCAGTTCTTC.